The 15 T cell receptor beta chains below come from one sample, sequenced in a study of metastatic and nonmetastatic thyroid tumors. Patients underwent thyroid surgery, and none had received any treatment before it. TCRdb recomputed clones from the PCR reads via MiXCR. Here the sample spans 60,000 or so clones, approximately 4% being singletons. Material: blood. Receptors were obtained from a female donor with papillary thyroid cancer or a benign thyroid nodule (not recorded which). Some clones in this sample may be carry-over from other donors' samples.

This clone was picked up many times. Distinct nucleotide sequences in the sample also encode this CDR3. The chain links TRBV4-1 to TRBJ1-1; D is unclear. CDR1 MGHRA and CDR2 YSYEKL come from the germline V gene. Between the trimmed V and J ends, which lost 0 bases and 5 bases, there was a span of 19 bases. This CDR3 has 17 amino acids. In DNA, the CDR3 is TGCGCCAGCAGCCAAGAACCGTCGAAGGCAACGAGGACTGAAGCTTTCTTT. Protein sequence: CASSQEPSKATRTEAFF.

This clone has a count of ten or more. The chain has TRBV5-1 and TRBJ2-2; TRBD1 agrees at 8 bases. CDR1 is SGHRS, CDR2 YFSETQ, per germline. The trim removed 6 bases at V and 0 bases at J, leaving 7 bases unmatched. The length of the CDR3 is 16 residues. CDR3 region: CASTTRGQANTGELFF. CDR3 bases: TGCGCCAGCACCACCCGGGGACAGGCGAACACCGGGGAGCTGTTTTTT.

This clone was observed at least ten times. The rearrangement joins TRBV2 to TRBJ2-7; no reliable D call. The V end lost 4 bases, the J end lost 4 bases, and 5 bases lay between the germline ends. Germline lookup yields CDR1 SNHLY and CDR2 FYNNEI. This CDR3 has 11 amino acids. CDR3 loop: CASSVEYEQYF. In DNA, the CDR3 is TGTGCCAGCAGTGTGGAGTACGAGCAGTACTTC.

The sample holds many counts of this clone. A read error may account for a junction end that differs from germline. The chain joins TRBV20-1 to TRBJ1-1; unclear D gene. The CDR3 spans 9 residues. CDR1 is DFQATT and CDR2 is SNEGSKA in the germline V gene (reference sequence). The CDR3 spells CSAGDPAGW. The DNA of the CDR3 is TGCAGTGCCGGCGATCCGGCGGGTTGG.

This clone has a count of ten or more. CDR3 sequence: CSARAQEGAGYTF. For the CDR3, the DNA is TGCAGTGCTAGAGCTCAGGAGGGGGCGGGCTACACCTTC. This chain connects TRBV20-1 to TRBJ1-2, with 7 bases identical to TRBD1. Germline CDR1 reads DFQATT; CDR2 reads SNEGSKA (reference sequence). The junction had 7 bases not matched to a gene; V was cut back by 1 base and J by 8 bases. This CDR3 has 13 amino acids.

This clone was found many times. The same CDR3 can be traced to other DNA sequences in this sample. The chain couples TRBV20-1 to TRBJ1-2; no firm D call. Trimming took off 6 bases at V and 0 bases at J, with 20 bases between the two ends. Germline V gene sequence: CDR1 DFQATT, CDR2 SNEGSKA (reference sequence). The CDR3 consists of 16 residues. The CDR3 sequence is CSAPLGSTPTNYGYTF. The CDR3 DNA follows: TGCAGTGCCCCTCTAGGCTCGACACCGACTAACTATGGCTACACCTTC.

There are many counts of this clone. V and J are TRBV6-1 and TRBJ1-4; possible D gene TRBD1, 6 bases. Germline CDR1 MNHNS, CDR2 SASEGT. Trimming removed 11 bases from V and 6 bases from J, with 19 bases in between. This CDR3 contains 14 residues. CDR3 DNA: TGTGCCTCCCGAGGGGGGAGATCCGATGAAAAACTGTTTTTT. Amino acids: CASRGGRSDEKLFF.

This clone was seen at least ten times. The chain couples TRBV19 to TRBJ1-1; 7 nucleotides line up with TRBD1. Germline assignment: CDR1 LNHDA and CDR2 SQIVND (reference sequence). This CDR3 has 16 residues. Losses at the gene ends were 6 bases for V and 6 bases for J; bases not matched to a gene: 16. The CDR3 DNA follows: TGTGCCAGTAGCGTTCGGGACAGCCTCATTAGGGCTGAAGCTTTCTTT. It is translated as CASSVRDSLIRAEAFF.

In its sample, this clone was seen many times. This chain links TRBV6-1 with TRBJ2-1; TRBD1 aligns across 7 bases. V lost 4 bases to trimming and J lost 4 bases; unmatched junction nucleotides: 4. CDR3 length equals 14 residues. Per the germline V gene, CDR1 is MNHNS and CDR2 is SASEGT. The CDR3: CASSGATGYNEQFF. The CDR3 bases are TGTGCCAGCAGTGGGGCGACAGGGTACAATGAGCAGTTCTTC.

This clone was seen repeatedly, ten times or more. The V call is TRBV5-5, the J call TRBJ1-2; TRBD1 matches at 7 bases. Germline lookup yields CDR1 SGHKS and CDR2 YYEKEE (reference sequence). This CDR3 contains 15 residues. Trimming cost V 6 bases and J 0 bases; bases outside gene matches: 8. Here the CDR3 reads CASKKGQEANYGYTF. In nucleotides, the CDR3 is TGTGCCAGCAAGAAAGGACAGGAAGCTAACTATGGCTACACCTTC.

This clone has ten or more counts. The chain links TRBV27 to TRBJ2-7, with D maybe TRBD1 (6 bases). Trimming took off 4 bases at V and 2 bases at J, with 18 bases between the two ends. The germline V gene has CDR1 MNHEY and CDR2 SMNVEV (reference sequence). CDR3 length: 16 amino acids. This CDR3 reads CASSSLTGVLTYEQYF. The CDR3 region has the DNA TGTGCCAGCAGTTCTCTGACAGGAGTCCTTACCTACGAGCAGTACTTC.

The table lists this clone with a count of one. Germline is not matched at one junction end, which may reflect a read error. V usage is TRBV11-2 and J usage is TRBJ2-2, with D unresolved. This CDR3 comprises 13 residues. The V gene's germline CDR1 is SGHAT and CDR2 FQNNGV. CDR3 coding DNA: TGTGCCATCAGCCTCACTTACACCGGGGAGCTGTTTTTT. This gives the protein CAISLTYTGELFF.

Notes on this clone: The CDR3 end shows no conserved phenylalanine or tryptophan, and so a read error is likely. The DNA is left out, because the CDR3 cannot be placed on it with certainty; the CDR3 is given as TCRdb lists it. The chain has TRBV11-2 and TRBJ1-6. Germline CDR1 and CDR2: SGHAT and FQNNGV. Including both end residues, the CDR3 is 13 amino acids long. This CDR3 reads CASSKEAGSTLQV.

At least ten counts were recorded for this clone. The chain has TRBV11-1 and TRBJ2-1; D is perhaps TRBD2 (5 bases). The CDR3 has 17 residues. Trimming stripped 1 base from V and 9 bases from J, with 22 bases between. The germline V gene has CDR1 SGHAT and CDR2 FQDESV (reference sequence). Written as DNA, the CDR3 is TGTGCCAGCAGCTTAGTTGGGGAAAGAGGGAGTCTGAGTGAGCAGTTCTTC. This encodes CASSLVGERGSLSEQFF.

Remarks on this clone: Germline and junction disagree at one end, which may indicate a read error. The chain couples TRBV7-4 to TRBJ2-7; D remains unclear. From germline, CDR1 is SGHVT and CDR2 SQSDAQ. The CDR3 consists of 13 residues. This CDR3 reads CVSSLLQSYEQYF. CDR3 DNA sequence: TGTGTCAGCAGCTTGCTTCAGTCCTACGAGCAGTACTTC.